The T cell receptor beta chain under discussion was sequenced for a study of blood T cell repertoires in COVID-19. Sequenced by immunoSEQ multiplex PCR; TCRdb stores in-frame clones only, minus some. Found here are about 91,000 clones, 70% to 90% of them singletons; the top ten hold 3.5% to 5.5%. The ends were cut back, 8 bases at V and 7 bases at J, with 15 bases in the middle. Germline V lookup: CDR1 DFQATT, CDR2 SNEGSKA (reference sequence). This CDR3 has 11 amino acids. The rearrangement uses TRBV20-1 and TRBJ2-7; D is perhaps TRBD1 (6 bases). Sample: peripheral blood. The receptor comes from a man aged 70-80 years with acute or convalescent COVID-19. CDR3 DNA sequence: TGCAGTAAGTCCAAGGGGGATGAGCAGTACGTC. Amino acids: CSKSKGDEQYV.